The following is a TCR beta chain sequence with its context. Its antigen is not yet known. No per-base quality is available; no much larger clone lies one base away. The data derive from a study of sequential checkpoint blockade in melanoma (dated by TCRdb to the late 2010s). General notes on the study: Patients were randomized 1:1 to first-line nivolumab followed by ipilimumab (arm A) or ipilimumab followed by nivolumab (arm B). Maintenance nivolumab came after both trial sequences.

The immunoSEQ Assay was used to immunosequence TCRbeta CDR3 regions from genomic DNA. Before high-throughput sequencing, the genomic DNA was amplified using bias-controlled multiplex PCR. For the original study's pipeline: To quantify the absolute abundance of each unique TCRbeta CDR3 region, the sequences were collapsed and filtered. Clonality, defined as 1 minus Pielou's evenness, was calculated using only productive rearrangements. A previously published method was used to identify clones with significantly greater frequencies in on-treatment samples than in baseline samples. TCRdb obtained this table from immuneACCESS and retained in-frame rearrangements with V and J assigned. These tables miss some clones; where compared with another copy, unresolved V genes account for less than half of the shortfall, and the remainder is unexplained. The D gene and trimming were derived from the DNA, and the V and J assignments and clone size from that table. This sample holds 15,000 to 20,000 clones; 55% to 80% were observed only once. The ten largest clonotypes hold roughly 23% of the sample.

Broader findings and caveats from the paper: Validation of the response-prediction model combining TCR metrics and mutation burden is needed in larger, independent patient cohorts.

The treatment or condition label, as the study defines it: randomized to nivolumab then ipilimumab (arm A) or the reverse (arm B). No trial patient had received prior DNA-damaging chemotherapy. A FACS Aria II flow cytometer was used to sort live CD3+CD8+ cells that were negative for CD19 and CD56 from thawed PBMCs. Samples came from patients with melanoma in CheckMate 064, a randomized, open-label phase II trial of sequential checkpoint blockade. Peripheral blood mononuclear cells were collected by leukapheresis, purified with Ficoll-Paque, and frozen in human serum with approximately 10% DMSO. Purity of sorted blood CD3+CD8+ cells was verified at >98% immediately after sorting, followed by DNA extraction. Inclusive of the bounding cysteine and phenylalanine, the CDR3 is 16 residues long. The retained sequence is limited to the CDR3, 48 bases, with the frame set at the first base. The V end loses 1 base and the J end loses 2 bases, and a stretch of 12 bases separates them. CDR1 MGHRA and CDR2 YSYEKL are derived from the germline V gene.

This clonotype was sampled from a human donor with melanoma. Sequencing used CD8+ T cells sorted from blood (inferred from file names), obtained from a patient given nivolumab and ipilimumab in sequence. The chain links TRBV4-1 with TRBJ1-5, and TRBD1 may be the D gene, going by 5 matching bases. CDR3 sequence: CASSQVGGLGNQPQHF. DNA sequence: TGCGCCAGCAGCCAAGTCGGGGGGTTAGGCAATCAGCCCCAGCATTTT.